This T cell receptor (beta chain) comes out of a study of blood T cell repertoires in COVID-19. On the study more broadly: The United States, Italy and Spain provided the acute and convalescent COVID-19 samples.

V was pared by 8 bases and J by 0 bases, with 15 bases of the junction left unmatched. The CDR3 contains 18 residues. Germline V gene sequence: CDR1 SGHTS, CDR2 YDEGEE. How the authors handled the data: Nucleated cell counts were estimated from reference gene primer amplification. The table came from immunoSEQ multiplex PCR; TCRdb's copy has only in-frame clones and leaves some out. V, J and clone size derive from that table, while D and trimming were established from the DNA sequence. The table has 200,000 to 250,000 clones, just over 85% seen once. Clinical history reported by participants formed the basis on which cohorts were assigned.

The sequenced sample was PBMCs or T cells enriched from blood (not recorded which). The chain joins TRBV5-8 to TRBJ2-1; TRBD1 matches 9 bases. This sequence was found in a woman aged 50 to 60 with acute COVID-19. Here the CDR3 DNA reads TGTGCCAGACCCGGGACAGGGTTTGTCTTTAGCTCCTACAATGAGCAGTTCTTC. It translates to CARPGTGFVFSSYNEQFF.